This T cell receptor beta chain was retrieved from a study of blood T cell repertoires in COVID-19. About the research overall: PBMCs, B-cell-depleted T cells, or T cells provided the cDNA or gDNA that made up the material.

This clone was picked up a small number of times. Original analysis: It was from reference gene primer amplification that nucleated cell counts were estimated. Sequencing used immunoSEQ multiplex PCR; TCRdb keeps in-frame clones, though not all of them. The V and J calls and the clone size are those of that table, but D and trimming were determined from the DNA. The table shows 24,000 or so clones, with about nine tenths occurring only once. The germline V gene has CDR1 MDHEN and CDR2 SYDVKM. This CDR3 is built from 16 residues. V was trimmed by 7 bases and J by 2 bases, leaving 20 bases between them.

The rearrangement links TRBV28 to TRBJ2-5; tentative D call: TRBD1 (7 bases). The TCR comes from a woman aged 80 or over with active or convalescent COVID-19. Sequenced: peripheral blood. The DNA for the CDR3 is TGTGCCAGCAACCTTGGGGGGACAGACCTACAAGAGACCCAGTACTTC. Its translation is CASNLGGTDLQETQYF. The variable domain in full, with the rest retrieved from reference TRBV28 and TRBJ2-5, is DVKVTQSSRYLVKRTGEKVFLECVQDMDHENMFWYRQDPGLGLRLIYFSYDVKMKEKGDIPEGYSVSREKKERFSLILESASTNQTSMYLCASNLGGTDLQETQYFGPGTRLLVL.